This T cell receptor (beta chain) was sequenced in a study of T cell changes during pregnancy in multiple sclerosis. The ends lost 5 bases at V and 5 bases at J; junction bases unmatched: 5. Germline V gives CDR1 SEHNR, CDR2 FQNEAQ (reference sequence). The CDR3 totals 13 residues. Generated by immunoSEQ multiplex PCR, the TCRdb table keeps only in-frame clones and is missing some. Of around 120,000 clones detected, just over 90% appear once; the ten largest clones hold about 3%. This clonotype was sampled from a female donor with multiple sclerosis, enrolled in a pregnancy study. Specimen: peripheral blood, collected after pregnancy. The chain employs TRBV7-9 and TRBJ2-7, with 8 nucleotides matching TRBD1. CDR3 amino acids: CASSEDREHEQYF. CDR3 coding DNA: TGTGCCAGCAGCGAGGACAGGGAACACGAGCAGTACTTC.